A single sample gave rise to the 27 T cell receptor beta chains below, sequenced in a study of blood T cell repertoires in COVID-19. Libraries were prepared by immunoSEQ multiplex PCR; TCRdb keeps only in-frame clonotypes and omits some of them. The sample records hundreds of thousands of clones, approximately 86% being singletons. Sequencing used PBMCs or T cells enriched from blood (not recorded which). The receptors were sampled from a middle-aged woman with acute COVID-19.

The DNA for the CDR3 is TGTGCCAGCAGTTACGGGGGACAGGTCTCCTACGAGCAGTACTTC. Protein: CASSYGGQVSYEQYF. The chain carries TRBV6-2 or TRBV6-3 and TRBJ2-7, with 8 bases fitting TRBD1. The CDR3 is made up of 15 amino acids. The germline V gene encodes CDR1 MNHEY and CDR2 SVGEGT. The junction had 3 bases not matched to a gene; V was cut back by 2 bases and J by 0 bases.

The rearrangement joins TRBV18 to TRBJ2-2, with D perhaps TRBD2 (5 bases). This CDR3 spans 21 amino acids. Trimming removed 2 bases from V and 4 bases from J, with 29 bases in between. Germline values: CDR1 KGHSH, CDR2 LQKENI. In nucleotides, the CDR3 is TGTGCCAGCTCACCATGGGCCTTCGTAGAGGGTAGCGCGTCTTCCACCGGGGAGCTGTTTTTT. This codes for CASSPWAFVEGSASSTGELFF.

This clone was seen more than once but under ten times. The rearrangement uses TRBV5-1 and TRBJ1-5; 9 bases line up with TRBD1. Trimming took 1 base from V and 7 from J; bases not matched to a gene: 3. Germline loops: CDR1 SGHRS, CDR2 YFSETQ. This CDR3 spans 14 amino acids. The CDR3 reads CASSLTGGLQPQHF. The DNA of the CDR3 is TGCGCCAGCAGCTTGACAGGGGGCTTGCAGCCCCAGCATTTT. The full variable domain, in which reference TRBV5-1 and TRBJ1-5 provide the parts outside the CDR3, is KAGVTQTPRYLIKTRGQQVTLSCSPISGHRSVSWYQQTPGQGLQFLFEYFSETQRNKGNFPGRFSGRQFSNSRSEMNVSTLELGDSALYLCASSLTGGLQPQHFGDGTRLSIL.

The chain couples TRBV6-5 to TRBJ2-4; tentatively, D is TRBD1 (6 bases). The CDR3 contains 11 residues. From germline, CDR1 is MNHEY and CDR2 SVGAGI. Between the trimmed V and J ends, which lost 6 bases and 7 bases, there was a span of 7 bases. CDR3 in amino acids: CASSTGNIQYF. The CDR3 DNA sequence: TGTGCCAGCAGCACAGGGAACATTCAGTACTTC.

The rearrangement joins TRBV9 to TRBJ1-3, with 12 bases matching TRBD1. J gave up 8 bases and V 2 bases, and 2 bases lay outside the gene matches. The CDR3 extends over 14 amino acids. CDR1 and CDR2 from the germline V gene are SGDLS and YYNGEE. CDR3 in DNA: TGTGCCAGCAGCGTGGGGACAGGGGGCTACACCATATATTTT. Protein: CASSVGTGGYTIYF.

The V and J genes are TRBV7-2 and TRBJ2-4, with TRBD1 as a possible D gene (6 bases). CDR3 size: 15 residues. Germline CDR1 and CDR2: SGHTA and FQGNSA. The V end lost 5 bases, the J end lost 3 bases, and 14 bases lay between the germline ends. CDR3 sequence (DNA): TGTGCCAGCAGCCCAGAGGGGGTTGGCAAAAACATTCAGTACTTC. It encodes CASSPEGVGKNIQYF.

As to this clone: This same CDR3 is encoded by further DNA sequences in the sample. DNA of the CDR3: TGTGCCAGCAGAGAGGGACTGAACTCTGGAAACACCATATATTTT. It encodes CASREGLNSGNTIYF. The gene calls are TRBV2 and TRBJ1-3; weak D call: TRBD1 (5 bases). The V gene's germline CDR1 is SNHLY and CDR2 FYNNEI. This CDR3 region has 15 residues. V dropped 6 bases and J dropped 0 bases, with 12 bases sitting between them.

The chain couples TRBV5-6 to TRBJ2-7; TRBD1 aligns across 8 bases. The V and J ends lost 2 bases and 7 bases, in that order; junction bases with no gene match: 2. CDR1 is SGHDT, CDR2 YYEEEE, per germline. The CDR3 extends over 12 amino acids. This CDR3 is CASSFGQGEQYF. The CDR3 DNA reads TGTGCCAGCAGCTTTGGACAGGGAGAGCAGTACTTC.

Concerning this clone itself: With a much larger clone just one base away, this may be a read error. The V gene is TRBV7-9, the J gene TRBJ1-1; no reliable D call. The V and J ends lost 2 bases and 0 bases respectively, with 4 bases between them. The CDR3 has 13 residues. In germline, CDR1 is SEHNR, CDR2 FQNEAQ (reference sequence). CDR3 nucleotide sequence: TGTGCCAGCAGCTTATCAGTGAACACTGAAGCTTTCTTT. Translation gives CASSLSVNTEAFF.

The genes are TRBV27 and TRBJ1-6, with D possibly TRBD1 on 6 matching bases. In germline, CDR1 is MNHEY, CDR2 SMNVEV (reference sequence). The CDR3 totals 14 residues. Trimming removed 3 bases at V and 14 bases at J, with 17 bases between. The CDR3 DNA sequence: TGTGCCAGCAGTTTTGCGACAGGTCCTTTGGCCCTCCACTTT. Translating gives CASSFATGPLALHF.

The rearrangement joins TRBV5-1 to TRBJ2-3, with TRBD2 matching over 13 bases. The CDR3 is made up of 18 amino acids. The J segment lost 0 bases and the V segment lost 4 bases, leaving 8 bases of the junction unmatched. In germline, CDR1 is SGHRS, CDR2 YFSETQ. The CDR3 is CASSPGGLAGSSTDTQYF. The CDR3 nucleotides read TGCGCCAGCAGCCCGGGGGGACTAGCGGGATCGAGCACAGATACGCAGTATTTT.

The rearrangement links TRBV6-5 to TRBJ1-2; 10 bases are shared with TRBD1. J was trimmed by 4 bases and V by 5 bases; bases with no gene match: 7. The CDR3 covers 15 residues. Germline V lookup: CDR1 MNHEY, CDR2 SVGAGI. Here the CDR3 DNA reads TGTGCCAGCAGTCCAACCAGGGACAGGGGCTATGGCTACACCTTC. Amino acids: CASSPTRDRGYGYTF.

V usage is TRBV18 and J usage is TRBJ1-5, with 8 bases matching TRBD1. Germline lookup yields CDR1 KGHSH and CDR2 LQKENI. The CDR3 is made up of 18 amino acids. J gave up 5 bases and V 5 bases, and 17 bases lay outside the gene matches. CDR3 coding DNA: TGTGCCAGCTCAGGGCAGGGGGCGCGTTTGAAGCTCTATCAGCCCCAGCATTTT. As protein: CASSGQGARLKLYQPQHF.

V is TRBV30 and J is TRBJ2-7; 11 nucleotides agree with TRBD2. From germline, CDR1 is GTSNPN and CDR2 SVGIG (reference sequence). Trimming at V came to 8 bases and at J to 3 bases, leaving 6 bases not matched to a gene. The CDR3 contains 13 residues. The CDR3 sequence: CAGRLAGLYEQYF. CDR3 bases: TGTGCCGGCAGACTAGCGGGACTCTACGAGCAGTACTTC.

V and J are TRBV6-5 and TRBJ2-7; D ambiguous. The CDR3 sequence is 14 residues long. CDR1 and CDR2 (germline): MNHEY, SVGAGI. The V end was cut by 6 bases, the J end by 3 bases, with 15 bases between. The CDR3 sequence is CASRRSPFGYEQYF. CDR3 DNA: TGTGCCAGCAGGCGGAGCCCCTTTGGCTACGAGCAGTACTTC.

The chain joins TRBV9 to TRBJ2-7, with D perhaps matching TRBD1 (6 bases). The V and J ends lost 0 bases and 7 bases respectively, with 17 bases between them. CDR1 SGDLS and CDR2 YYNGEE come from the germline V gene. This CDR3 spans 15 amino acids. The CDR3 DNA is TGTGCCAGCAGCGTAGAAGGGACACCCAGGAGTGAGCAGTACTTC. It is translated as CASSVEGTPRSEQYF.

The chain links TRBV18 to TRBJ2-2; 8 positions agree with TRBD2. The CDR3 runs 16 residues. V lost 1 base, J lost 3 bases, and 4 bases stayed unmatched. The germline V gene encodes CDR1 KGHSH and CDR2 LQKENI. In nucleotides, the CDR3 is TGTGCCAGCTCACCACAGATGACTAGCGACACCGGGGAGCTGTTTTTT. It codes for CASSPQMTSDTGELFF.

The rearrangement joins TRBV9 to TRBJ2-6; D remains ambiguous. The CDR3 is made up of 13 amino acids. The germline V gene encodes CDR1 SGDLS and CDR2 YYNGEE. With 4 bases removed from V and 2 bases from J, the gap between germline ends came to 4 bases. The CDR3 sequence: CASSPAGANVLTF. CDR3 DNA: TGTGCCAGCAGCCCAGCTGGGGCCAACGTCCTGACTTTC.

This clone was seen a single time. Here the CDR3 reads CASSSAGGHGYTF. CDR3 DNA sequence: TGTGCCAGCAGCTCAGCCGGGGGGCATGGCTACACCTTC. The rearrangement joins TRBV11-2 to TRBJ1-2; tentatively, D is TRBD1 (6 bases). The CDR3 has 13 amino acids. Between the trimmed V and J ends, which lost 4 bases and 6 bases, there was a span of 12 bases. CDR1 is SGHAT and CDR2 is FQNNGV in the germline V gene.

V and J are TRBV6-5 and TRBJ2-1, with TRBD1 matching over 11 bases. Per the germline V gene, CDR1 is MNHEY and CDR2 is SVGAGI. After removal of 2 bases from V and 7 bases from J, the junction contained 4 bases not matched to a gene. CDR3 size: 15 residues. This CDR3 reads CASSYQDRGRNEQFF. Here the CDR3 DNA reads TGTGCCAGCAGTTACCAGGACAGGGGGCGTAATGAGCAGTTCTTC.

This clone was counted a few times. The CDR3 is CASSLLAGGSNEQFF. The CDR3 DNA follows: TGTGCCAGCAGCCTACTAGCGGGAGGCAGCAATGAGCAGTTCTTC. The J gene is TRBJ2-1, the V gene TRBV9; 12 positions match TRBD2. In germline, CDR1 is SGDLS, CDR2 YYNGEE. CDR3 length equals 15 residues. V dropped 4 bases and J dropped 6; count of bases not matched to a gene: 5. The entire variable domain, with the rest obtained from reference TRBV9 and TRBJ2-1, is as follows: DSGVTQTPKHLITATGQRVTLRCSPRSGDLSVYWYQQSLDQGLQFLIQYYNGEERAKGNILERFSAQQFPDLHSELNLSSLELGDSALYFCASSLLAGGSNEQFFGPGTRLTVL.

The chain recombines TRBV28 with TRBJ1-2; 9 bases are shared with TRBD1. V was pared by 5 bases and J by 3 bases, with 4 bases of the junction left unmatched. The CDR3 has 14 residues. CDR1 is MDHEN, CDR2 SYDVKM, per germline. This chain's CDR3 is CASSRDRAYYGYTF. CDR3 nucleotides: TGTGCCAGCAGTCGGGACAGGGCTTACTATGGCTACACCTTC.

This chain connects TRBV6-4 to TRBJ2-1; D is ambiguous. Germline loops: CDR1 MRHNA, CDR2 SNTAGT. This CDR3 has 12 amino acids. Trimming removed 8 bases at V and 6 bases at J, with 11 bases between. The chain's CDR3 is CASSNRVNEQFF. DNA of the CDR3: TGTGCCAGCTCTAATCGGGTCAATGAGCAGTTCTTC.

The J gene is TRBJ2-5, the V gene TRBV20-1; D is ambiguous. Germline values: CDR1 DFQATT, CDR2 SNEGSKA (reference sequence). The CDR3 has 13 residues. Trimming removed 3 bases from V and 7 bases from J, with 15 bases in between. The CDR3 region has the DNA TGCAGTGCTAGTAACACCCAGGTCGGGACCCAGTACTTC. Translating gives CSASNTQVGTQYF.

The rearrangement links TRBV4-1 to TRBJ2-7; D is perhaps TRBD2 (5 bases). Deletions cut 2 bases from V and 4 bases from J, with 15 bases between. Germline lookup yields CDR1 MGHRA and CDR2 YSYEKL. The CDR3 is 15 amino acids. For the CDR3, the DNA is TGCGCCAGCAGCCAATTCGAGGGAGCGGAGTACGAGCAGTACTTC. Its translation is CASSQFEGAEYEQYF.

CDR3 DNA sequence: TGTGCCAGTAGTATGGTACAGGGGGGTAATCAGCCCCAGCATTTT. It encodes CASSMVQGGNQPQHF. V gene TRBV19 combines with J gene TRBJ1-5; TRBD1 aligns across 8 bases. This CDR3 is 15 amino acids long. CDR1 and CDR2 (germline): LNHDA, SQIVND (reference sequence). The J segment lost 4 bases and the V segment lost 3 bases, leaving 5 bases of the junction unmatched.

This chain links TRBV18 with TRBJ2-7; 8 bases line up with TRBD2. Germline CDR1 is KGHSH and CDR2 is LQKENI. Losses at the gene ends were 11 bases for V and 5 bases for J; bases not matched to a gene: 8. This CDR3 region has 12 residues. CDR3 coding DNA: TGTGCCTCAAGCGGGGGTGGGCACGAGCAGTACTTC. Its protein is CASSGGGHEQYF.